This T cell receptor beta chain originates from a study of blood T cells in healthy people across ages (dated by TCRdb to about 2015). About the investigation overall: In model experiments, template switching captured roughly one uniquely barcoded TCR beta cDNA molecule for every two T cells. To track age-related changes in TCR beta repertoire diversity, the study relied on deep sequencing normalized with unique cDNA molecular identifiers. The donors were split into four age groups: young (average 16 years), middle-aged (39), aged (about 62) and long-lived (roughly 88). To avoid experimental bias, donors of different ages were distributed randomly across sequencing lanes. Two additional independent replicas of 1 million unique cDNA reads from the same blood draw were analyzed for two donors (one aged 18 to 29 and one aged 80 or older). Overall study results and their limits: Since profiling was done on bulk unsorted PBMCs, naive and antigen-experienced compartments could not be conclusively compared. Compared with the aged group, the long-lived group had more naive CD4+ T cells, fewer expanded clones and increased TCR diversity, a pattern suggesting age selection. As age increased, observed TCR beta diversity per million T cells dropped in a roughly linear way, and a significant reduction was already evident by age around 41. Estimates of total diversity from one million sequenced T cells were regarded as lower bounds and underestimates. Observed TCR beta diversity correlated strongly with the percentage of naive T cells measured by flow cytometry. Donor CMV infection status was unknown, potentially confounding age-related changes in expanded clonotypes.

Libraries came from 5' RACE. The instrument given in TCRdb is Illumina HiSeq 2500. The second PCR ran for roughly 7 to 11 cycles and used a J-beta primer mix along with a sample-barcoded 5' primer. A unique molecular identifier was introduced onto each TCR beta cDNA molecule by a template-switch 5' adaptor carrying 12 random nucleotides. Each sample yielded at least 2.5 million CDR3-containing paired-end reads. First-strand cDNA synthesis was performed from all RNA using the Mint cDNA synthesis kit, with priming by a TRBC-specific oligonucleotide. After uracil-DNA glycosylase treatment, a first 18-cycle PCR used universal primers M1SS and BC2_uni_R on all cDNA. As for how the authors treated the data: For normalization, 1 million high-quality reads, each with a distinct molecular identifier, were randomly selected from each sample. Instead of being binned into consensus sequences, reads that shared molecular identifiers were thrown out. MiTCR, run with a Q25 quality threshold and the strictest error-elimination algorithm, handled CDR3 identification, clonotype clustering and error correction. A nonparametric unseen species model using Euler transformation provided a lower-bound estimate of total TCR beta diversity. Starting from the raw public reads, TCRdb applied fastp trimming at Q25, assembled clones with MiXCR and retained in-frame beta chains. Entries that share a CDR3 protein sequence are merged under the most common genes and DNA. Clone size and V and J calls follow TCRdb, not the original study. Within this sample are 1.5 million to 2 million distinct CDR3 sequences, with approximately 30% of them counted one time only. Roughly 8% of the sample is held by the ten biggest clonotypes.

Donors were 39 systemically healthy Caucasian individuals from Russia aged roughly 6 to 90 years. Each donor gave ten milliliters of peripheral blood, drawn into EDTA-treated Vacutainer tubes. Ficoll-Paque density-gradient centrifugation was used to isolate PBMCs, with at least 7 million per sample. Total RNA, at least 6 micrograms per sample, was extracted from PBMCs with Trizol reagent. Naive CD45RAhigh/CD27high T cell percentages were measured by flow cytometry on a PBMC aliquot from every donor. Including cysteine and phenylalanine, the CDR3 has 15 amino acids. Of the read, only the CDR3 DNA is kept; its 45 bases are in frame from base 1. CDR1 and CDR2 (MNHEY, SMNVEV) derive from the germline V gene (reference sequence). A remark on this clonotype: What this receptor recognizes is not known. Per-base qualities were not stored, and no clone one base away is much larger.

The clonotype originates from a woman aged 25 to 45 in good health. Sequencing was performed on blood. The chain uses TRBV27 and TRBJ2-4, and TRBD1 aligns with 9 junction nucleotides. The J call is uncertain, as TRBJ2-7 better fits the DNA end. The bases are TGTGCCAGCAGTTTAACAGGGGGCGTTTCCTACGAGCAGTACTTC. Its amino acids are CASSLTGGVSYEQYF.